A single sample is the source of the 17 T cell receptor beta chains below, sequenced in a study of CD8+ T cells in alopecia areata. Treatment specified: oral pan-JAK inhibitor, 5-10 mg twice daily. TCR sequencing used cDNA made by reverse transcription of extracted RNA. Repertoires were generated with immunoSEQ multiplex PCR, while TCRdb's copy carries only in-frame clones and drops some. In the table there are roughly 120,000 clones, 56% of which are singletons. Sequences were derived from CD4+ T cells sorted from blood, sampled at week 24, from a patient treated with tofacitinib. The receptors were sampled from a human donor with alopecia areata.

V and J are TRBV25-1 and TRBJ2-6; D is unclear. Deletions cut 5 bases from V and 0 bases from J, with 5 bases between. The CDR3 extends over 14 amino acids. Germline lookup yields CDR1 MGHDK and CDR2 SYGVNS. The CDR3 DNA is TGTGCCAGCAGTAAAAACTCTGGGGCCAACGTCCTGACTTTC. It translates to CASSKNSGANVLTF. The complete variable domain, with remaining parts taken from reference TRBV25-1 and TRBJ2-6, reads EADIYQTPRYLVIGTGKKITLECSQTMGHDKMYWYQQDPGMELHLIHYSYGVNSTEKGDLSSESTVSRIRTEHFPLTLESARPSHTSQYLCASSKNSGANVLTFGAGSRLTVL.

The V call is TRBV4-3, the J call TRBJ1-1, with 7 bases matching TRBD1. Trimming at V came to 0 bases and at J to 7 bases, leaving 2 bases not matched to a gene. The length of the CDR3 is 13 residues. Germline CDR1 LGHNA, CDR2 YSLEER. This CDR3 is CASSQDRTGEAFF. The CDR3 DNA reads TGCGCCAGCAGCCAAGATAGGACAGGTGAAGCTTTCTTT.

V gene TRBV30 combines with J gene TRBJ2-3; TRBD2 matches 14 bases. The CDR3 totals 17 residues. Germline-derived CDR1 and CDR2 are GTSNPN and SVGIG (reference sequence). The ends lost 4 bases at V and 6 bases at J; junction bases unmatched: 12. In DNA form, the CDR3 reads TGTGCCTGGACCCTTTCCTGGACTAGCGGGGGGAGGGATACGCAGTATTTT. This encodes CAWTLSWTSGGRDTQYF.

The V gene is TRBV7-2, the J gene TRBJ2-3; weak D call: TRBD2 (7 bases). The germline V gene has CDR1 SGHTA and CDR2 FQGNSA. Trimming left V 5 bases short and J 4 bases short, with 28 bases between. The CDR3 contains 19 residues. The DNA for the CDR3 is TGTGCCAGCAGCCCCAGCTTGGGAGGGGGGGCTGGTATTTCAGATACGCAGTATTTT. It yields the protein CASSPSLGGGAGISDTQYF.

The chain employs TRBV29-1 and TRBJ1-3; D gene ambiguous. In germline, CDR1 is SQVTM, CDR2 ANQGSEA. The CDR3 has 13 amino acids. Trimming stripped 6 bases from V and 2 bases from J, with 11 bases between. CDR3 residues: CSVLPSTGNTIYF. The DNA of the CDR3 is TGCAGCGTCCTACCGTCTACTGGAAACACCATATATTTT.

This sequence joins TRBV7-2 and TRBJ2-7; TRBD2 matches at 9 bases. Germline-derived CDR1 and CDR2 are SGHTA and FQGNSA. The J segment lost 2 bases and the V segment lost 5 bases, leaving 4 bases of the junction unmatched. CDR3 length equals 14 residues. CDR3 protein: CASSPLAGAYEQYF. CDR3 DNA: TGTGCCAGCAGCCCCTTAGCGGGGGCCTACGAGCAGTACTTC.

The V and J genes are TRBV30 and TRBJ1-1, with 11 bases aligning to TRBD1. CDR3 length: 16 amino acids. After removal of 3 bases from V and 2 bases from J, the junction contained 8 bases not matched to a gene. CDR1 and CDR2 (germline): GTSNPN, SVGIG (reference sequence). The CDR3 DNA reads TGTGCCTGGAGGTGGACAGGGGGCCGGGTCAACACTGAAGCTTTCTTT. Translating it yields CAWRWTGGRVNTEAFF. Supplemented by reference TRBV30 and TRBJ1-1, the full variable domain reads SQTIHQWPATLVQPVGSPLSLECTVEGTSNPNLYWYRQAAGRGLQLLFYSVGIGQISSEVPQNLSASRPQDRQFILSSKKLLLSDSGFYLCAWRWTGGRVNTEAFFGQGTRLTVV.

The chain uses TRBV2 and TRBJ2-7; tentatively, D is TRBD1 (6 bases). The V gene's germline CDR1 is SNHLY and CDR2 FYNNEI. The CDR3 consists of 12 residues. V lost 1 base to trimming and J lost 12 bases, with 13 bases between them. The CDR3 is CASSEDRADPYF. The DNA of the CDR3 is TGTGCCAGCAGTGAAGACAGGGCGGATCCGTACTTC.

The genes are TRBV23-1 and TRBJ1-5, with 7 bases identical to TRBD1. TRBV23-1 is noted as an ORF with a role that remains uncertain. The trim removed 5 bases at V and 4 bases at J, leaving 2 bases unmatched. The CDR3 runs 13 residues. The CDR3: CASSFRGNQPQHF. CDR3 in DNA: TGCGCCAGCAGTTTCAGGGGGAATCAGCCCCAGCATTTT.

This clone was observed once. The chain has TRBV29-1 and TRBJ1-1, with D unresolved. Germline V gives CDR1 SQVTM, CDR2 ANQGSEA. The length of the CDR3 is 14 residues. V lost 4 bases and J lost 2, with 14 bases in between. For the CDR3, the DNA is TGCAGCGTTGCTCCTAGGAGCATTAACACTGAAGCTTTCTTT. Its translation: CSVAPRSINTEAFF.

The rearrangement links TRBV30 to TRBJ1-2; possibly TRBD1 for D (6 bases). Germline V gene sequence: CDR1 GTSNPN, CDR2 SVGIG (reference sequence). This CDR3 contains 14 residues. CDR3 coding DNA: TGTGTCTTATCAGGGGCCACGACTTTATATGGCTACACCTTC. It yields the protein CVLSGATTLYGYTF.

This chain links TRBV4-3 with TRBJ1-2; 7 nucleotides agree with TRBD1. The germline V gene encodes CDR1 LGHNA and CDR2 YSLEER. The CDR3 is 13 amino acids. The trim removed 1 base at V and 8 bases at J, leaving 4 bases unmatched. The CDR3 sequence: CASSQVQGGGYTF. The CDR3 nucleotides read TGCGCCAGCAGCCAAGTGCAGGGGGGCGGCTACACCTTC.

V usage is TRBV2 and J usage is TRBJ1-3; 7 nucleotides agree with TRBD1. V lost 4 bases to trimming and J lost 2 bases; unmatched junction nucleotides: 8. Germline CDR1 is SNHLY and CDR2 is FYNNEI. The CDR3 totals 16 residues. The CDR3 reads CASSAKGARAGNTIYF. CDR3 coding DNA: TGTGCCAGCAGTGCAAAGGGGGCGCGTGCTGGAAACACCATATATTTT.

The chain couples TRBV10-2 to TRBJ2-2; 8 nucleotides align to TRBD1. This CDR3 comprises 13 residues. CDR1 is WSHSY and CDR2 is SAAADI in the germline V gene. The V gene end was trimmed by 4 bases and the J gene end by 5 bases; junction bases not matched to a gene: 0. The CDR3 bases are TGCGCCAGCAGTGGACAGGGGACCGGGGAGCTGTTTTTT. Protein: CASSGQGTGELFF.

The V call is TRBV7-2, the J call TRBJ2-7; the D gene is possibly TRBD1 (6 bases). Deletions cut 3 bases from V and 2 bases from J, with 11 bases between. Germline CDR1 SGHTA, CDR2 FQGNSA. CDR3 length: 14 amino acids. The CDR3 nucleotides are TGTGCCAGCAGCTTTGACAGGATGACCTACGAGCAGTACTTC. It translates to CASSFDRMTYEQYF. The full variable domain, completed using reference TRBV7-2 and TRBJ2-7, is GAGVSQSPSNKVTEKGKDVELRCDPISGHTALYWYRQSLGQGLEFLIYFQGNSAPDKSGLPSDRFSAERTGGSVSTLTIQRTQQEDSAVYLCASSFDRMTYEQYFGPGTRLTVT.

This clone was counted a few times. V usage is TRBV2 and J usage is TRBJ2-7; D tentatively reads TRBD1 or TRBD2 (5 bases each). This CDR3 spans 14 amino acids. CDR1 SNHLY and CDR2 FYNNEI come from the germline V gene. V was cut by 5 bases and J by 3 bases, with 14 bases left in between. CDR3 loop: CASSQEEGHYEQYF. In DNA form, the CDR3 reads TGTGCCAGCAGTCAAGAAGAGGGGCACTACGAGCAGTACTTC.

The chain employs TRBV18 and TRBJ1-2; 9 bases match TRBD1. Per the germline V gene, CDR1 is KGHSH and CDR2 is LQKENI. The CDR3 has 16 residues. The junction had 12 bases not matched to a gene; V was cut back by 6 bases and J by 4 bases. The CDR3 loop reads CASSHGTGSSGYGYTF. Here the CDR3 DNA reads TGTGCCAGCTCGCACGGGACAGGGAGTAGTGGCTATGGCTACACCTTC.